These 26 T cell receptor beta chains were sequenced from one sample in a study of T cell repertoires in cytomegalovirus infection. TCRdb re-called the reads through MiXCR, storing one row per CDR3 protein. The sample yields approximately 1,000,000 distinct CDR3 sequences, approximately 33% seen once. Their target antigens are unknown. The input for sequencing was cultured CD8+ T cells from PBMCs, taken from culture after CMV antigen stimulation. The receptors here all came from a human donor in good health (CMV status not recorded). Some clones in this sample may be carry-over from other donors' samples.

Ten or more counts support this clonotype. This chain joins TRBV7-6 and TRBJ1-3, with TRBD1 identical over 7 bases. The germline CDR1 and CDR2 sequences are SGHVS and FNYEAQ. V lost 5 bases, J lost 0 bases, and 13 bases stayed unmatched. This CDR3 comprises 18 residues. DNA for the CDR3: TGTGCCAGCAGCCTACCCCGGACAGGACCCAGCTCTGGAAACACCATATATTTT. Protein: CASSLPRTGPSSGNTIYF. Using reference TRBV7-6 and TRBJ1-3 for the parts outside the CDR3, the full variable domain is GAGVSQSPRYKVTKRGQDVALRCDPISGHVSLYWYRQALGQGPEFLTYFNYEAQQDKSGLPNDRFSAERPEGSISTLTIQRTEQRDSAMYRCASSLPRTGPSSGNTIYFGEGSWLTVV.

The CDR3: CASSTAGTRGELFF. Written as DNA, the CDR3 is TGTGCCAGCAGCACCGCCGGGACACGCGGGGAGCTGTTTTTT. The chain carries TRBV7-8 and TRBJ2-2, with D perhaps TRBD1 (6 bases). Trimming pared 5 bases from V and 7 bases from J, leaving 14 bases between. The length of the CDR3 is 14 residues. Germline CDR1 SGHVS, CDR2 FQNEAQ.

The V gene is TRBV28, the J gene TRBJ2-7; D may be TRBD1 (7 bases). This CDR3 has 13 amino acids. Trimming stripped 7 bases from V and 6 bases from J, with 16 bases between. Germline CDR1 MDHEN, CDR2 SYDVKM. The CDR3 loop reads CASTTDREVEQYV. CDR3 sequence (DNA): TGTGCCAGCACCACTGACAGGGAGGTCGAGCAGTACGTC.

The chain is built from TRBV6-5 and TRBJ2-7; D assignment may be TRBD1 or TRBD2 (5 bases each). This CDR3 region has 15 residues. The ends were cut back, 10 bases at V and 3 bases at J, with 22 bases in the middle. Germline V gives CDR1 MNHEY, CDR2 SVGAGI. CDR3 residues: CATTNPGRDHYEQYF. The CDR3 DNA reads TGTGCCACTACCAACCCGGGACGTGACCACTACGAGCAGTACTTC.

This clonotype was seen a handful of times. V gene TRBV6-1 combines with J gene TRBJ1-6, with no clear D. V was clipped by 1 base and J by 0 bases, with 7 bases between them. Germline lookup yields CDR1 MNHNS and CDR2 SASEGT. The CDR3 is made up of 16 amino acids. The CDR3 DNA follows: TGTGCCAGCAGTGAAGAATGGGCCTCCTATAATTCACCCCTCCACTTT. Translated: CASSEEWASYNSPLHF.

The chain has TRBV4-1 and TRBJ2-1, with a weak D call TRBD1 (5 bases). The ends were cut back, 1 base at V and 6 bases at J, with 13 bases in the middle. Germline V CDR1 and CDR2: MGHRA, YSYEKL. This CDR3 has 15 amino acids. CDR3 residues: CASSQGLGAVNEQFF. In DNA form, the CDR3 reads TGCGCCAGCAGCCAAGGTCTAGGGGCGGTCAATGAGCAGTTCTTC.

The chain is built from TRBV4-1 and TRBJ1-6; D is unclear. This CDR3 comprises 14 residues. V was cut by 2 bases and J by 9 bases, with 11 bases left in between. Germline CDR1 and CDR2: MGHRA and YSYEKL. The CDR3 bases are TGCGCCAGCAGCCAAATAGGAGAGGGTTCACCCCTCCACTTT. It encodes CASSQIGEGSPLHF.

This clonotype was detected only a few times. This sequence joins TRBV6-1 and TRBJ1-1; tentatively, D is TRBD1 (5 bases). This CDR3 has 13 amino acids. Trimming left V 7 bases short and J 8 bases short, with 17 bases between. Germline CDR1 is MNHNS and CDR2 is SASEGT. In DNA form, the CDR3 reads TGTGCCAGCAATGACGGGACCCAGGCCGAAGCTTTCTTT. This gives the protein CASNDGTQAEAFF.

The V gene is TRBV27, the J gene TRBJ2-7; the match to TRBD2 covers 7 bases. This CDR3 spans 16 amino acids. The J segment lost 5 bases and the V segment lost 2 bases, leaving 12 bases of the junction unmatched. Germline V gives CDR1 MNHEY, CDR2 SMNVEV (reference sequence). The CDR3 here is CASSLLRARGSDEQYF. CDR3 DNA: TGTGCCAGCAGTTTACTCCGCGCGCGGGGGTCGGACGAGCAGTACTTC.

This chain links TRBV6-8 with TRBJ2-1, with 12 bases that match TRBD2. This CDR3 comprises 19 residues. The germline gives CDR1 MNHGY, CDR2 SAAAGT. The V gene end was trimmed by 1 base and the J gene end by 0 bases; junction bases not matched to a gene: 7. CDR3 DNA: TGTGCCAGCAGTTACTTTCCGACTAGCGGGAGAAGCTCCTACAATGAGCAGTTCTTC. Its protein is CASSYFPTSGRSSYNEQFF.

V and J are TRBV19 and TRBJ2-1; 11 bases agree with TRBD2. J gave up 7 bases and V 2 bases, and 4 bases lay outside the gene matches. The length of the CDR3 is 15 residues. Germline-derived CDR1 and CDR2 are LNHDA and SQIVND (reference sequence). CDR3 region: CASSILAGGWNEQFF. The CDR3 DNA reads TGTGCCAGTAGTATACTAGCGGGGGGTTGGAATGAGCAGTTCTTC.

The genes are TRBV7-6 and TRBJ2-1; 11 nucleotides line up with TRBD2. V lost 6 bases to trimming and J lost 4 bases; unmatched junction nucleotides: 11. Germline V gene lookup returns CDR1 SGHVS and CDR2 FNYEAQ. The CDR3 loop spans 17 amino acids. The CDR3: CASRTTLTSGGYNEQFF. DNA of the CDR3: TGTGCCAGCAGGACAACCCTAACTAGCGGGGGTTACAATGAGCAGTTCTTC.

The chain recombines TRBV7-2 with TRBJ2-1, with D hard to call. The germline gives CDR1 SGHTA, CDR2 FQGNSA. The V end lost 5 bases, the J end lost 8 bases, and 10 bases lay between the germline ends. The CDR3 runs 12 residues. The CDR3 DNA sequence: TGTGCCAGCAGCGCAGTCTCGGATGAGCAGTTCTTC. It is translated as CASSAVSDEQFF.

This clonotype showed up many times. This chain uses TRBV7-9 with TRBJ1-4; D remains unclear. This CDR3 is built from 14 residues. Germline CDR1 SEHNR, CDR2 FQNEAQ (reference sequence). V lost 5 bases and J lost 0, with 7 bases in between. The CDR3, as DNA: TGTGCCAGCAGCGAAGACACAACTAATGAAAAACTGTTTTTT. Translated: CASSEDTTNEKLFF.

This clonotype came up many times. DNA for the CDR3: TGTGCCAGCAGCTCCCGGACTAGCGGGGACACCTCCTACAATGAGCAGTTCTTC. As protein: CASSSRTSGDTSYNEQFF. The chain employs TRBV7-6 and TRBJ2-1; 12 bases map to TRBD2. In germline, CDR1 is SGHVS, CDR2 FNYEAQ. V dropped 4 bases and J dropped 0; count of bases not matched to a gene: 7. The CDR3 consists of 18 residues.

In this sample, this clonotype turned up a few times. V and J are TRBV7-2 and TRBJ2-4; either TRBD1 or TRBD2 may fit D (5 bases each). The germline V gene encodes CDR1 SGHTA and CDR2 FQGNSA. The V gene lost 1 base and the J gene lost 2 bases, with 12 bases spanning the gap. The CDR3 runs to 16 residues. CDR3 DNA: TGTGCCAGCAGCTTAGTTGACAGAGGGACCAAAAACATTCAGTACTTC. This encodes CASSLVDRGTKNIQYF.

At least ten counts were recorded for this clonotype. This sequence joins TRBV7-8 and TRBJ2-5; 7 nucleotides agree with TRBD2. V shed 3 bases, J shed 1 base, and the junction held 11 bases outside the gene matches. There are 17 residues in the CDR3. Germline assignment: CDR1 SGHVS and CDR2 FQNEAQ. The CDR3: CASSLRLGRVSQETQYF. In DNA, the CDR3 is TGTGCCAGCAGCTTGCGCCTGGGGAGGGTATCCCAAGAGACCCAGTACTTC.

This chain connects TRBV7-6 to TRBJ2-3; 10 bases align to TRBD1. CDR1 and CDR2 (germline): SGHVS, FNYEAQ. J gave up 4 bases and V 5 bases, and 9 bases lay outside the gene matches. The CDR3 extends over 16 amino acids. CDR3 nucleotides: TGTGCCAGCAGCCCCGCATGGGGACAGGGGCCAGATACGCAGTATTTT. Amino acids: CASSPAWGQGPDTQYF.

In this sample, this clonotype turned up a few times. The chain uses TRBV7-9 and TRBJ2-7; 7 nucleotides line up with TRBD2. The CDR3 is 16 amino acids. Germline trimming cut 5 bases from V and 4 bases from J; bases unmatched to any gene: 14. Germline lookup yields CDR1 SEHNR and CDR2 FQNEAQ (reference sequence). The DNA of the CDR3 is TGTGCCAGCAGCAAGCCCAGCGGGGACCCAATTTACGAGCAGTACTTC. It is translated as CASSKPSGDPIYEQYF. The full variable domain, in which reference TRBV7-9 and TRBJ2-7 provide the parts outside the CDR3, is DTGVSQNPRHKITKRGQNVTFRCDPISEHNRLYWYRQTLGQGPEFLTYFQNEAQLEKSRLLSDRFSAERPKGSFSTLEIQRTEQGDSAMYLCASSKPSGDPIYEQYFGPGTRLTVT.

This clonotype was detected only a few times. The chain links TRBV5-4 to TRBJ2-1; either TRBD1 or TRBD2 may supply D (5 bases each). This CDR3 is 13 amino acids long. Germline V gives CDR1 SGHNT, CDR2 YYREEE (reference sequence). Trimming left V 10 bases short and J 1 base short, with 12 bases between. The CDR3 loop reads CASAWGSYNEQFF. Written as DNA, the CDR3 is TGTGCCTCGGCTTGGGGGTCCTACAATGAGCAGTTCTTC.

The V and J genes are TRBV7-6 and TRBJ2-2; D possibly corresponds to TRBD1 (6 bases). The V gene lost 5 bases and the J gene lost 1 base, with 17 bases spanning the gap. CDR1 SGHVS and CDR2 FNYEAQ come from the germline V gene. The CDR3 loop spans 17 amino acids. The CDR3 sequence: CASSPVLLGQNTGELFF. The CDR3 coding sequence is TGTGCCAGCAGCCCAGTCTTGTTGGGACAGAACACCGGGGAGCTGTTTTTT.

This chain joins TRBV7-4 and TRBJ2-1, with D perhaps TRBD1 (6 bases). Trimming shortened V by 7 bases and J by 9 bases, and 10 bases separated the two germline ends. This CDR3 is 11 amino acids long. Germline CDR1 is SGHVT and CDR2 is SQSDAQ. The CDR3 loop is CASILGGEQFF. DNA for the CDR3: TGTGCCAGCATCCTAGGGGGTGAGCAGTTCTTC.

In this sample, this clonotype turned up a few times. The chain recombines TRBV6-5 with TRBJ1-2, with D perhaps TRBD1 (6 bases). The CDR3 is made up of 14 amino acids. In germline, CDR1 is MNHEY, CDR2 SVGAGI. V was cut by 10 bases and J by 2 bases, with 17 bases left in between. The CDR3, as DNA: TGTGCCACTTTAGGGGGACTCAAAAACTATGGCTACACCTTC. It specifies CATLGGLKNYGYTF.

This clonotype was found a few times. The chain joins TRBV7-9 to TRBJ2-5; D ambiguous. The CDR3 totals 14 residues. Germline V gives CDR1 SEHNR, CDR2 FQNEAQ (reference sequence). V was clipped by 2 bases and J by 9 bases, with 16 bases between them. In DNA, the CDR3 is TGTGCCAGCAGCTTATTGGGCCGAGAAGTGGCCCAGTACTTC. It codes for CASSLLGREVAQYF.

This clonotype has more than one count but fewer than ten. V usage is TRBV6-2 or TRBV6-3 and J usage is TRBJ2-2; D uncertain. CDR1 MNHEY and CDR2 SVGEGT come from the germline V gene. This CDR3 contains 15 residues. Deletions cut 4 bases from V and 4 bases from J, with 13 bases between. CDR3 protein: CASSLFGVGTGELFF. The CDR3 nucleotides read TGTGCCAGCAGTTTGTTTGGGGTCGGCACCGGGGAGCTGTTTTTT.

The rearrangement links TRBV6-1 to TRBJ1-2; 7 bases align to TRBD1. The CDR3 covers 13 residues. In germline, CDR1 is MNHNS, CDR2 SASEGT. Losses at the gene ends were 4 bases for V and 10 bases for J; bases not matched to a gene: 9. The CDR3 spells CASSVLGTADYTF. CDR3 DNA sequence: TGTGCCAGCAGTGTCCTCGGGACAGCCGACTACACCTTC.